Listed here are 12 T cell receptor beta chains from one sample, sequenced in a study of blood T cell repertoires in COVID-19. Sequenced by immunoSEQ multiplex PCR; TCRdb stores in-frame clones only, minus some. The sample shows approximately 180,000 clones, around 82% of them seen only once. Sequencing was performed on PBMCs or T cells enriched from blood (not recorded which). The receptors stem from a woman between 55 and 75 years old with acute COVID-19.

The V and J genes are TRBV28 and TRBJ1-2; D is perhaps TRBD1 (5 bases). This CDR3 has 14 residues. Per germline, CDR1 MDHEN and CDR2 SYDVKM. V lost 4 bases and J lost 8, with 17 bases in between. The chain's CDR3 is CASSSGQGINGYTF. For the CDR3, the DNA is TGTGCCAGCAGTTCTGGGCAGGGAATTAACGGCTACACCTTC.

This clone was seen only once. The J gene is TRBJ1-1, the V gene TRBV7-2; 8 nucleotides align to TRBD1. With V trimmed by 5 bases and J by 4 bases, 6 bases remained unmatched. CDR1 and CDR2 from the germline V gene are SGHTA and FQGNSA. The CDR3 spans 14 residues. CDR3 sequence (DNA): TGTGCCAGCAGCCCCGGGACAGGCGGCACTGAAGCTTTCTTT. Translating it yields CASSPGTGGTEAFF.

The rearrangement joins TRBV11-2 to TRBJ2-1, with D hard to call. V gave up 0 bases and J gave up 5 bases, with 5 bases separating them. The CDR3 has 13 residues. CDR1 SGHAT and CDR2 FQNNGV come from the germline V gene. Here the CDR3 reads CASSLDQDNEQFF. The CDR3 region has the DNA TGTGCCAGCAGCTTAGACCAGGACAATGAGCAGTTCTTC.

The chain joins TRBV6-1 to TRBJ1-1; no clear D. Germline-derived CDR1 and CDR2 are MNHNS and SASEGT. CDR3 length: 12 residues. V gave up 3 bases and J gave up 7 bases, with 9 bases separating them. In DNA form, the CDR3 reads TGTGCCAGCAGTGAGTACGGACTTGAAGCTTTCTTT. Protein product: CASSEYGLEAFF.

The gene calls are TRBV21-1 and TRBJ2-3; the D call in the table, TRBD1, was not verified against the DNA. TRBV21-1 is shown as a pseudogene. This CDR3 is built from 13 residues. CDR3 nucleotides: TGTGCCAGTTGGACAGGGAATACAGATACGCAGTATTTT. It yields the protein CASWTGNTDTQYF.

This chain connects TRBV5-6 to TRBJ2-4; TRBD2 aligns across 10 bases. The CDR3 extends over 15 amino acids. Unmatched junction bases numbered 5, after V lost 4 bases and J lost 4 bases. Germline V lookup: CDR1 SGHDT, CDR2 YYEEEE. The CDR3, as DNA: TGTGCCAGCAGCCGCTCTAGCGGGGGTAAAAACATTCAGTACTTC. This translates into CASSRSSGGKNIQYF.

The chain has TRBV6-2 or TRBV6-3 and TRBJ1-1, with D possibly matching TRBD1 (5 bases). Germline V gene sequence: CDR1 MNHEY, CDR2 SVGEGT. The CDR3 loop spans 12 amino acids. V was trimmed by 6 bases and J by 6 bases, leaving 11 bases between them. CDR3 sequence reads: CASSHGGAEAFF. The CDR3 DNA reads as TGTGCCAGCAGCCACGGGGGGGCTGAAGCTTTCTTT.

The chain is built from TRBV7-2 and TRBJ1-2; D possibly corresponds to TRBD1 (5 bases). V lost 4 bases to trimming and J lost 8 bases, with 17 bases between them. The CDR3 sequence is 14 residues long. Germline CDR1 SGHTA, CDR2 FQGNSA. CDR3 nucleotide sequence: TGTGCCAGCAGCTCCCGGGAGGGGATTCGGGGCTACACCTTC. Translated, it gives CASSSREGIRGYTF.

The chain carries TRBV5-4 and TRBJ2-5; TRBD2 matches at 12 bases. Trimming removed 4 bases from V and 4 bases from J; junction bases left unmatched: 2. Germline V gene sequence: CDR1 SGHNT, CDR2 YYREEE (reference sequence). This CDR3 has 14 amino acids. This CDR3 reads CASSPTSGGETQYF. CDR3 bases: TGTGCCAGCAGCCCGACTAGCGGGGGAGAGACCCAGTACTTC.

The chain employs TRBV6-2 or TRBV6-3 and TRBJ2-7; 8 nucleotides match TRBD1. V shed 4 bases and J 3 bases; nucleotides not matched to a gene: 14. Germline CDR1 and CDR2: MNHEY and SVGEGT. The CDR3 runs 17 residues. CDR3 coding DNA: TGTGCCAGCAGTTGGCCCCGGGGACAGGAGGCTTTCTACGAGCAGTACTTC. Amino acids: CASSWPRGQEAFYEQYF.

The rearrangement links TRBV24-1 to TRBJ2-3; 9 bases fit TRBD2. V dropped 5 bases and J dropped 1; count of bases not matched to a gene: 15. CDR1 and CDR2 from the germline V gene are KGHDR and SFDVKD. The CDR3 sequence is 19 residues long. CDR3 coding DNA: TGTGCCACCAGTGTGGGGAGCGGGGGGTACTTCTCGGGCACAGATACGCAGTATTTT. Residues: CATSVGSGGYFSGTDTQYF.

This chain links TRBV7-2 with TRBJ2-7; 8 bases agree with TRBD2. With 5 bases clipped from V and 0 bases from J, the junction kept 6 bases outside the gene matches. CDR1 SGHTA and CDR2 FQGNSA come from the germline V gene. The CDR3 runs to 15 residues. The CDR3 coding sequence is TGTGCCAGCAGCCGTTCCCGGGGGGGCTCCTACGAGCAGTACTTC. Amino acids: CASSRSRGGSYEQYF.